The rows below give T cell receptor beta chains drawn from one sample of a study of memory B cells and T cells in multiple sclerosis. The antigens for these receptors are not known. Here immunoSEQ multiplex PCR was the method, and the copy in TCRdb shows in-frame clones only, minus some. The table lists about 46,000 clones, roughly 80% of them singletons, with 0.85% to 1.3% in the top ten. Sample: PBMCs from blood kept in culture. These receptors all stem from a human donor with multiple sclerosis. Each CDR3 is given with its conserved first and last residue. D genes are given only for firm matches. Only part of the rows carry a size: once, few, many, or a class if the clone is expanded.

J,V,D,size,CDR3,DNA
TRBJ2-3,TRBV6-6,NA,once,CASRGTDTQYF,TGTGCCAGCAGGGGCACAGATACGCAGTATTTT
TRBJ2-5,TRBV11-2,NA,NA,CASSRHGIGETQYF,TGTGCCAGCAGCCGACACGGTATCGGAGAGACCCAGTACTTC
TRBJ2-7,TRBV6-6,TRBD1,NA,CASRRQGAAYEQYF,TGTGCCAGCAGAAGACAGGGGGCAGCGTACGAGCAGTACTTC
TRBJ1-5,TRBV7-9,NA,few,CASSHKGNNQPQHF,TGTGCCAGCAGCCATAAGGGTAACAATCAGCCCCAGCATTTT
TRBJ1-5,TRBV5-1,NA,NA,CASSPNQPQHF,TGCGCCAGCAGCCCAAATCAGCCCCAGCATTTT
TRBJ1-3,TRBV30,TRBD1,NA,CAWSVADRAGNTIYF,TGTGCCTGGAGTGTAGCCGACAGGGCTGGAAACACCATATATTTT
TRBJ1-2,TRBV7-8,NA,NA,CASSGLYGYTF,TGTGCCAGCAGCGGACTATATGGCTACACCTTC
TRBJ1-1,TRBV7-6,NA,NA,CASSLWRGLNTEAFF,TGTGCCAGCAGCCTATGGAGGGGGTTGAACACTGAAGCTTTCTTT
TRBJ1-1,TRBV7-9,TRBD1,NA,CASGGQGDTEAFF,TGTGCCAGCGGCGGACAGGGGGACACTGAAGCTTTCTTT
TRBJ2-7,TRBV28,NA,NA,CASSSYRGGKQYF,TGTGCCAGCAGTTCATACAGGGGGGGGAAGCAGTACTTC
TRBJ1-1,TRBV29-1,NA,NA,CSVVGGGHTEAFF,TGCAGCGTTGTAGGGGGGGGGCACACTGAAGCTTTCTTT
TRBJ2-7,TRBV19,NA,NA,CASSHNGESYEQYF,TGTGCCAGTAGTCACAACGGGGAGTCCTACGAGCAGTACTTC
TRBJ1-2,TRBV29-1,TRBD1,few,CSVLIATGGYGYTF,TGCAGCGTTCTTATAGCCACAGGGGGATATGGCTACACCTTC
TRBJ2-7,TRBV6-1,TRBD1,NA,CASRPGTAYEQYF,TGTGCCAGCAGGCCGGGGACAGCCTACGAGCAGTACTTC
TRBJ2-5,TRBV5-4,NA,NA,CASSLLETQYF,TGTGCCAGCAGCTTGTTGGAGACCCAGTACTTC
TRBJ1-1,TRBV7-8,TRBD1,NA,CASSFWRGRRMNTEAFF,TGTGCCAGCAGCTTTTGGAGGGGGCGACGAATGAACACTGAAGCTTTCTTT
TRBJ2-1,TRBV19,TRBD2,NA,CASSSRGAYNEQFF,TGTGCCAGTAGTAGCCGGGGGGCCTACAATGAGCAGTTCTTC
TRBJ2-7,TRBV7-9,NA,few,CASSLALGSSYEQYF,TGTGCCAGCAGCTTAGCGTTGGGTTCTTCCTACGAGCAGTACTTC
TRBJ2-1,TRBV2,TRBD2,NA,CASSGTSGGSRYEQFF,TGTGCCAGCAGCGGGACTAGCGGGGGATCCAGGTATGAGCAGTTCTTC
TRBJ1-1,TRBV29-1,TRBD1,NA,CSVEGWDRGQGEAFF,TGCAGCGTTGAAGGTTGGGACAGGGGGCAGGGTGAAGCTTTCTTT
TRBJ2-7,TRBV11-3,NA,NA,CASSLEGLGDEQYF,TGTGCCAGCAGCTTAGAAGGACTTGGAGACGAGCAGTACTTC
TRBJ2-1,TRBV9,TRBD1,NA,CASSVVQGAEQFF,TGTGCCAGCAGCGTAGTACAGGGGGCAGAGCAGTTCTTC
TRBJ2-7,TRBV4-1,NA,NA,CASSQGGINRLRVF,TGCGCCAGCAGCCAAGGTGGAATCAATAGGCTACGGGTCTTC
TRBJ1-5,TRBV19,NA,NA,CASSRGHYSNQPQHF,TGTGCCAGTAGCCGAGGGCACTATAGCAATCAGCCCCAGCATTTT
TRBJ1-2,TRBV6-4,NA,NA,CASRQLGLGGYTF,TGTGCCAGCAGGCAACTGGGGCTTGGTGGCTACACCTTC
TRBJ2-2,TRBV30,NA,NA,CAWSVWGLGTGELFF,TGTGCCTGGAGTGTCTGGGGGCTGGGGACCGGGGAGCTGTTTTTT
TRBJ1-1,TRBV30,NA,once,CAWSPGGYTEAFF,TGTGCCTGGAGTCCCGGGGGGTACACTGAAGCTTTCTTT
TRBJ2-7,TRBV6-5,NA,once,CASSYSWGGPDEQYF,TGTGCCAGCAGTTACTCATGGGGGGGCCCCGACGAGCAGTACTTC
TRBJ2-1,TRBV6-1,NA,once,CASSYSDDGYNEQFF,TGTGCCAGCAGCTACAGCGACGACGGCTACAATGAGCAGTTCTTC
TRBJ2-5,TRBV4-2,NA,NA,CASSQDLVQYF,TGTGCCAGCAGCCAAGATCTAGTCCAGTACTTC
TRBJ1-3,TRBV6-5,NA,NA,CASSYQEGNTIYF,TGTGCCAGCAGTTACCAGGAGGGAAACACCATATATTTT
TRBJ2-5,TRBV29-1,NA,NA,CSGRKYQETQYF,TGCAGCGGACGAAAGTACCAAGAGACCCAGTACTTC
TRBJ1-6,TRBV4-1,NA,medium-sized,CASSQGLRGRNSPLHF,TGCGCCAGCAGCCAAGGACTCAGGGGCCGAAATTCACCCCTCCACTTT
TRBJ2-2,TRBV10-2,NA,NA,CASTTTPPGGELFF,TGCGCCAGCACCACGACTCCTCCGGGCGGGGAGCTGTTTTTT
TRBJ2-7,TRBV4-1,TRBD1,NA,CASSLTGTGYLYEQYF,TGCGCCAGCAGCCTTACCGGGACAGGGTATCTCTACGAGCAGTACTTC
TRBJ1-2,TRBV5-4,NA,few,CASSLGGEGFNYGYTF,TGTGCCAGCAGCTTAGGGGGGGAAGGGTTCAACTATGGCTACACCTTC
TRBJ2-3,TRBV18,NA,few,CASSPPATDTQYF,TGTGCCAGCTCACCACCGGCCACAGATACGCAGTATTTT
TRBJ1-5,TRBV6-5,NA,NA,CASSSGPRGHQPQHF,TGTGCCAGCAGTTCGGGACCTAGGGGCCATCAGCCCCAGCATTTT
TRBJ1-2,TRBV20-1,NA,NA,CSATGNYGYTF,TGCAGTGCTACAGGGAACTATGGCTACACCTTC
TRBJ1-4,TRBV11-2,NA,NA,CASSLVATNEKLFF,TGTGCCAGCAGCTTAGTAGCAACTAATGAAAAACTGTTTTTT
TRBJ1-6,TRBV7-6,TRBD1,NA,CASSLRQGAGNNSPLHF,TGTGCCAGCAGCCTCAGGCAGGGGGCAGGGAATAATTCACCCCTCCACTTT
TRBJ2-7,TRBV7-2,NA,NA,CASSLVGSGTYEQYF,TGTGCCAGCAGCTTAGTTGGGTCAGGGACCTACGAGCAGTACTTC
TRBJ1-1,TRBV7-9,NA,once,CASKIRMNTEAFF,TGTGCCAGCAAAATCAGGATGAACACTGAAGCTTTCTTT
TRBJ2-3,TRBV10-2,NA,NA,CASSYSLPDTQYF,TGCGCCAGCAGTTACAGCCTCCCAGATACGCAGTATTTT
TRBJ1-5,TRBV2,NA,NA,CASSETGGNQPQHF,TGTGCCAGCAGTGAAACGGGGGGCAATCAGCCCCAGCATTTT
TRBJ1-1,TRBV27,NA,NA,CASSPIRIQNTEAFF,TGTGCCAGCAGTCCAATCAGGATACAGAACACTGAAGCTTTCTTT
TRBJ1-5,TRBV27,TRBD1,NA,CASSRDRGPHRPQHF,TGTGCCAGCAGTCGGGACAGGGGGCCCCATCGGCCCCAGCATTTT
TRBJ1-2,TRBV6-1,TRBD1,NA,CASRTIQGAWIGYTF,TGTGCCAGCAGGACTATACAGGGGGCTTGGATCGGCTACACCTTC
TRBJ2-7,TRBV4-3,TRBD2,few,CASSQAREYEQYF,TGCGCCAGCAGCCAAGCGCGGGAGTACGAGCAGTACTTC
TRBJ2-1,TRBV27,NA,NA,CASSLGRPVVRLGEQFF,TGTGCCAGCAGTTTAGGTCGTCCAGTAGTAAGGTTGGGTGAGCAGTTCTTC
TRBJ2-3,TRBV6-5,NA,NA,CASSYSSSFADTQYF,TGTGCCAGCAGTTACTCGAGCAGTTTTGCAGATACGCAGTATTTT
TRBJ2-7,TRBV7-9,NA,few,CASSLEPGEGYF,TGTGCCAGCAGCTTAGAGCCCGGGGAAGGGTACTTC
TRBJ2-7,TRBV11-3,TRBD1,NA,CASSFLGQTSDEQYF,TGTGCCAGCAGCTTCCTGGGACAGACCTCTGACGAGCAGTACTTC
TRBJ2-7,TRBV6-1,NA,NA,CASSEIRGPYEQYF,TGTGCCAGCAGTGAAATCCGGGGGCCCTACGAGCAGTACTTC
TRBJ1-1,TRBV10-3,TRBD1,NA,CAISEPSTETGQTEAFF,TGTGCCATCAGTGAGCCATCAACGGAGACAGGGCAGACTGAAGCTTTCTTT